These 8 T cell receptor beta chains originate from one sample sequenced in a study of shared clonotypes between healthy human individuals. Data came from immunoSEQ multiplex PCR; TCRdb stores just in-frame clones and leaves some out. This table holds about 2.4 million clones, around 90% found once. The source material was naive CD4+ T cells sorted from blood. This sample's subset: CD45RA+ positively selected. These receptors all come from a man between 18 and 29 years old in good health.

In this sample, this clone turned up once. This rearrangement joins TRBV2 to TRBJ1-1; D is unclear. V dropped 4 bases and J dropped 1 base, with 7 bases sitting between them. The CDR3 sequence is 13 residues long. Germline V gives CDR1 SNHLY, CDR2 FYNNEI. This CDR3 reads CASSVRPNTEAFF. The CDR3, as DNA: TGTGCCAGCAGTGTACGGCCGAACACTGAAGCTTTCTTT.

The chain employs TRBV11-3 and TRBJ2-1; maybe TRBD2 (5 bases). V gave up 1 base and J gave up 2 bases, with 9 bases separating them. There are 15 residues in the CDR3. Germline-derived CDR1 and CDR2 are SGHNT and YENEEA. CDR3 amino acids: CASSLAEGAYNEQFF. As DNA, the CDR3 is TGTGCCAGCAGCTTAGCTGAGGGAGCCTACAATGAGCAGTTCTTC. The variable domain in full, with the rest retrieved from reference TRBV11-3 and TRBJ2-1, is EAGVVQSPRYKIIEKKQPVAFWCNPISGHNTLYWYLQNLGQGPELLIRYENEEAVDDSQLPKDRFSAERLKGVDSTLKIQPAELGDSAVYLCASSLAEGAYNEQFFGPGTRLTVL.

The rearrangement links TRBV18 to TRBJ1-2, with TRBD1 matching over 7 bases. The trim removed 4 bases at V and 7 bases at J, leaving 6 bases unmatched. This CDR3 comprises 13 residues. CDR1 and CDR2 (germline): KGHSH, LQKENI. Here the CDR3 DNA reads TGTGCCAGCTCACGCGACAGGGAGGGTGGCTACACCTTC. This encodes CASSRDREGGYTF.

The rearrangement joins TRBV4-1 to TRBJ1-5; 7 bases fit TRBD1. This CDR3 is built from 15 residues. The trim removed 3 bases at V and 7 bases at J, leaving 9 bases unmatched. Per germline, CDR1 MGHRA and CDR2 YSYEKL. CDR3 in amino acids: CASSQYTGDEQPQHF. CDR3 nucleotides: TGCGCCAGCAGCCAGTATACAGGGGACGAACAGCCCCAGCATTTT.

The rearrangement uses TRBV2 and TRBJ1-5; D gene uncertain. CDR3 length: 15 amino acids. The germline CDR1 and CDR2 sequences are SNHLY and FYNNEI. V dropped 5 bases and J dropped 1 base, with 12 bases sitting between them. This chain's CDR3 is CASSNAGLSNQPQHF. The CDR3 DNA is TGTGCCAGCAGTAACGCCGGGCTAAGCAATCAGCCCCAGCATTTT.

The gene calls are TRBV6-6 and TRBJ2-1; D remains ambiguous. The CDR3 extends over 16 amino acids. Per germline, CDR1 MNHNY and CDR2 SVGAGI (reference sequence). The V gene lost 2 bases and the J gene lost 5 bases, with 16 bases spanning the gap. For the CDR3, the DNA is TGTGCCAGCAGTTACGCCCCTCAGGCTCCCCACAATGAGCAGTTCTTC. Amino acids: CASSYAPQAPHNEQFF.

Details on this clone: Other DNA sequences in the sample encode the same CDR3. This chain uses TRBV5-1 with TRBJ2-7; 8 bases fit TRBD2. The CDR3 sequence is 14 residues long. Germline trimming cut 0 bases from V and 3 bases from J; bases unmatched to any gene: 2. Germline V gene sequence: CDR1 SGHRS, CDR2 YFSETQ. The CDR3 region is CASSLASGSYEQYF. CDR3 nucleotides: TGCGCCAGCAGCTTGGCCAGCGGGAGCTACGAGCAGTACTTC. The full variable domain, in which reference TRBV5-1 and TRBJ2-7 provide the parts outside the CDR3, is KAGVTQTPRYLIKTRGQQVTLSCSPISGHRSVSWYQQTPGQGLQFLFEYFSETQRNKGNFPGRFSGRQFSNSRSEMNVSTLELGDSALYLCASSLASGSYEQYFGPGTRLTVT.

The chain employs TRBV5-5 and TRBJ2-1; tentatively, D is TRBD2 (5 bases). Germline CDR1 and CDR2: SGHKS and YYEKEE (reference sequence). The V and J ends lost 5 bases and 4 bases respectively, with 19 bases between them. This CDR3 is 16 amino acids long. The CDR3 spells CASRPEVHLGYNEQFF. For the CDR3, the DNA is TGTGCCAGCAGACCGGAGGTCCATTTGGGTTACAATGAGCAGTTCTTC.